This T cell receptor (beta chain) appears in the sequencing data of a study of T cell responses to AZD1222 COVID-19 vaccine. Study results and limitations: The donors showed a predominance of white British ancestry and of females, with possible underestimation of clonal diversity. Repertoires were obtained solely post-peak T cell response. There were vaccine-associated CD4 TCRs across spike, dominant at 160-218 and 743-854.

TCRdb keeps only in-frame clones here, not all; method: immunoSEQ multiplex PCR. The sample consists of 80,000 to 95,000 clones, about nine tenths of them appearing once. Germline V gene sequence: CDR1 KGHDR, CDR2 SFDVKD. The CDR3 is 16 residues long. With V trimmed by 4 bases and J by 3 bases, 8 bases remained unmatched. To note about this clone: Its antigen is as yet unknown.

Second-dose schedules of about 4 or about 12 weeks were combined. The clonotype was recovered from an adult who received the AZD1222 COVID-19 vaccine. The sample here was peripheral blood, taken 28 days after the second AZD1222 dose. The chain joins TRBV24-1 to TRBJ2-1; 7 bases align to TRBD1. CDR3 bases: TGTGCCACCAGTGAACCGGACAGGCCTGGCTACAATGAGCAGTTCTTC. Its translation is CATSEPDRPGYNEQFF.